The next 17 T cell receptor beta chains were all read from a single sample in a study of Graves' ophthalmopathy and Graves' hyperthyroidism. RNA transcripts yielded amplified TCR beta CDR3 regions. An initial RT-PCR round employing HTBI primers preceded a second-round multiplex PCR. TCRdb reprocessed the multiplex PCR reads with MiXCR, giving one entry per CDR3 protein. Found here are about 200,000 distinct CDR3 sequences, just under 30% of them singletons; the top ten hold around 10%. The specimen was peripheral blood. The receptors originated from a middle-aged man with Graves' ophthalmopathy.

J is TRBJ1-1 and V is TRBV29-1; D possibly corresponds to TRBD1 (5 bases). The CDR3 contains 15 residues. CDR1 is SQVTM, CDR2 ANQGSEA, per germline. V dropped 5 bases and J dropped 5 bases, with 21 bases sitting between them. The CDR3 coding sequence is TGCAGCGTTTCCGGCAGGGACCCCAGGGCGACTGAAGCTTTCTTT. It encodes CSVSGRDPRATEAFF.

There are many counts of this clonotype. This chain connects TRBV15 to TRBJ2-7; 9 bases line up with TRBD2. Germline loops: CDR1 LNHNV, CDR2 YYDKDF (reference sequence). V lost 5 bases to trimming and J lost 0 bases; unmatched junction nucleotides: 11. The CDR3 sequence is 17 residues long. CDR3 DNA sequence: TGTGCCACCAGCCGCTTCGCCTTTAGCGGGAGCTCCTACGAGCAGTACTTC. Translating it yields CATSRFAFSGSSYEQYF.

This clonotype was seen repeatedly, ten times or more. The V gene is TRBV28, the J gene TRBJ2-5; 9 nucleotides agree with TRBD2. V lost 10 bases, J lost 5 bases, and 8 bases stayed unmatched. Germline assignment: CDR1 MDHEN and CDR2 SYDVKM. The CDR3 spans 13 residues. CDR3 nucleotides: TGTGCCACGGGCGGGGGGGCCCAGGAGACCCAGTACTTC. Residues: CATGGGAQETQYF.

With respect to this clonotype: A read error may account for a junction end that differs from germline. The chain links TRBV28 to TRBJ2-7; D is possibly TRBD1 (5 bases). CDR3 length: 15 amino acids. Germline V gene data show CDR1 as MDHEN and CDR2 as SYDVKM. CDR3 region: CASTLGAGRTYEQHF. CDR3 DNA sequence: TGTGCCAGCACCCTAGGGGCAGGGCGGACCTACGAGCAGCACTTC.

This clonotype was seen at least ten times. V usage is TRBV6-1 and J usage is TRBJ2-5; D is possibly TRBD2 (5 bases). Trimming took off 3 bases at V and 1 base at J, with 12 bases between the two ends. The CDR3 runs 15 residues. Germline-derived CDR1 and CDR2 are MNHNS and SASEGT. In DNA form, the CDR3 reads TGTGCCAGCAGTGAGTACTGGAGGCGCCAAGAGACCCAGTACTTC. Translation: CASSEYWRRQETQYF.

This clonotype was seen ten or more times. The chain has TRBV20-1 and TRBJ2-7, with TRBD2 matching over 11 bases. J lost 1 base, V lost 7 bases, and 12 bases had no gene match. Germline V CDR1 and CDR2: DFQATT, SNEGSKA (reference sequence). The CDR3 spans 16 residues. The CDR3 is CSVQGLAEFLSYEQYF. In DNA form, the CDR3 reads TGCAGTGTTCAGGGACTAGCGGAGTTCCTATCCTACGAGCAGTACTTC.

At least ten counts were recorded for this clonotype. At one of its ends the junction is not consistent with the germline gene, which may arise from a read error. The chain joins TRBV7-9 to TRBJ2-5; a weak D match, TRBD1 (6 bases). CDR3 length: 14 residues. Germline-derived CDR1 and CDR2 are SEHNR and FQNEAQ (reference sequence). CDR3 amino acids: CASTLRGIQETQYF. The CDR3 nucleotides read TGTGCCAGCACCTTAAGGGGGATCCAAGAGACCCAGTACTTC.

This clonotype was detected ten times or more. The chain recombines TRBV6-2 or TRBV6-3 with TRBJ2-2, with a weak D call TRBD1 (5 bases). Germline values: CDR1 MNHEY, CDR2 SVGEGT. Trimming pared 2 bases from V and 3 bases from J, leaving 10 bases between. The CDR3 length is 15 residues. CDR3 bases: TGTGCCAGCAGTTACGTGGCAGGGTACACCGGGGAGCTGTTTTTT. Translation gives CASSYVAGYTGELFF.

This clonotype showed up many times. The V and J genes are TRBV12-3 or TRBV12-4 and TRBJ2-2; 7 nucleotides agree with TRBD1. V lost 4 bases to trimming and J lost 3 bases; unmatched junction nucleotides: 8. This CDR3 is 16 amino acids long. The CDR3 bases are TGTGCCAGCAGTTACTACCCAACAGGGGACACCGGGGAGCTGTTTTTT. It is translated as CASSYYPTGDTGELFF.

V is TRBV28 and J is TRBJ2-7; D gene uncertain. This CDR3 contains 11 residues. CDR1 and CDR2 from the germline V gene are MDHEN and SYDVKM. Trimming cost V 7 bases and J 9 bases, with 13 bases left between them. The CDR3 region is CASNMGLAQYF. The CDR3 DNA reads TGTGCCAGCAATATGGGTTTAGCGCAGTACTTC.

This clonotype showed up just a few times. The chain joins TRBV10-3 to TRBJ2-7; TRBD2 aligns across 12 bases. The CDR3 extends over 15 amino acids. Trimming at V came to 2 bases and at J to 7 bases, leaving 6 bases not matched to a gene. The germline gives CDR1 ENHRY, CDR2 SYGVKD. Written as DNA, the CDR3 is TGTGCCATCAGTGAGGGACCTAGCGGGAGGGGAGAGCAGTACTTC. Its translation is CAISEGPSGRGEQYF.

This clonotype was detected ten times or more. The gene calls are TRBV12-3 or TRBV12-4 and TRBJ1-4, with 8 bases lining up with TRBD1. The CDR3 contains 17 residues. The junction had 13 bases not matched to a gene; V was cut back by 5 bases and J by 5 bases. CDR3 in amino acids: CASSPSRDRNLNEKLFF. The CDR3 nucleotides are TGTGCCAGCAGTCCGTCCCGGGACAGGAACTTAAATGAAAAACTGTTTTTT.

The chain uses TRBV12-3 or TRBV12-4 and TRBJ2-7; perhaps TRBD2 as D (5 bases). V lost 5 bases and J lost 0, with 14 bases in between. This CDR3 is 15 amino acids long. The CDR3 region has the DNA TGTGCCAGCAGTACCGAAGTGGCGGGCTCCTACGAGCAGTACTTC. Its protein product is CASSTEVAGSYEQYF.

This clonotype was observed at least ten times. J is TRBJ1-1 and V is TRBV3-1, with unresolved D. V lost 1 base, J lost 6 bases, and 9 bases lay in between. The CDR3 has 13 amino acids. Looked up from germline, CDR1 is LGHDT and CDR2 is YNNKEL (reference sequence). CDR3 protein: CASSQGRVSEAFF. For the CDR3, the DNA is TGTGCCAGCAGCCAAGGGAGGGTCTCTGAAGCTTTCTTT.

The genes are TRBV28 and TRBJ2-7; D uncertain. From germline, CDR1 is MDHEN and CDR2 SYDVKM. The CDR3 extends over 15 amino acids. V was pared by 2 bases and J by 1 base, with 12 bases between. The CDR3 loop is CASSLGSGRSYEQYF. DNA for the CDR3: TGTGCCAGCAGTTTAGGGTCAGGCCGATCCTACGAGCAGTACTTC. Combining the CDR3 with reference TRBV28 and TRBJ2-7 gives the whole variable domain DVKVTQSSRYLVKRTGEKVFLECVQDMDHENMFWYRQDPGLGLRLIYFSYDVKMKEKGDIPEGYSVSREKKERFSLILESASTNQTSMYLCASSLGSGRSYEQYFGPGTRLTVT.

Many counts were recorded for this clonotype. Written as DNA, the CDR3 is TGTGCCTGGAGTGGGGGACAGGGGGCGAGAGGGGAGCAGTACTTC. Its protein is CAWSGGQGARGEQYF. The chain links TRBV30 to TRBJ2-7; 12 bases are shared with TRBD1. CDR1 and CDR2 (germline): GTSNPN, SVGIG (reference sequence). The CDR3 has 15 amino acids. The V gene end was trimmed by 1 base and the J gene end by 7 bases; junction bases not matched to a gene: 8. Combining the CDR3 with reference TRBV30 and TRBJ2-7 gives the whole variable domain SQTIHQWPATLVQPVGSPLSLECTVEGTSNPNLYWYRQAAGRGLQLLFYSVGIGQISSEVPQNLSASRPQDRQFILSSKKLLLSDSGFYLCAWSGGQGARGEQYFGPGTRLTVT.

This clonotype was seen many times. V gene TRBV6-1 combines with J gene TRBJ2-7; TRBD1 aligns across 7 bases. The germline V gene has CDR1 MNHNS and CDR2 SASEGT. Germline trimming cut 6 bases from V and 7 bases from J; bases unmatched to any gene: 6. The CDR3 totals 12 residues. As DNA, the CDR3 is TGTGCCAGCAGAAAGACAGGGCAGGAGCAGTACTTC. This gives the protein CASRKTGQEQYF.